The rows below give T cell receptor beta chains drawn from one sample of a study of T cell repertoires in cytomegalovirus infection. One entry per CDR3 protein, called by TCRdb with MiXCR from the reads. The table has 200,000 or so distinct CDR3 sequences, 28% seen once. Sequencing was performed on PBMCs. The receptor source for this set is a human donor in good health (CMV status not recorded). Some clones in this sample may be carry-over from other donors' samples. CDR3s include the opening cysteine and the closing phenylalanine or tryptophan. A D gene is named only where the DNA matches it firmly. Clone size, where shown, is once, few, many, or a class for clones that have expanded.

d_call	v_call	clone_size	j_call	cdr3_aa	cdr3_nt
NA	TRBV6-2/TRBV6-3	NA	TRBJ2-7	CASSPPGVSYEQYF	TGTGCCAGCAGCCCTCCCGGGGTCTCCTACGAGCAGTACTTC
NA	TRBV6-2/TRBV6-3	NA	TRBJ2-7	CASSYTGHYEQYF	TGTGCCAGCAGTTACACTGGACACTACGAGCAGTACTTC
NA	TRBV2	few	TRBJ1-6	CASNPDFSSPLHF	TGTGCCAGCAATCCAGACTTTAGTTCACCCCTCCACTTT
TRBD1	TRBV7-6	few	TRBJ2-7	CASSYRDRVYEQYF	TGTGCCAGCAGCTATAGGGACAGAGTCTACGAGCAGTACTTC
NA	TRBV6-6	NA	TRBJ1-5	CASGYRNSVYNQPQHF	TGTGCCAGCGGGTATAGAAACTCAGTGTACAATCAGCCCCAGCATTTT
NA	TRBV7-6	many	TRBJ1-1	CASSFGQTPGTEAFF	TGTGCCAGCAGCTTTGGCCAAACACCTGGAACTGAAGCTTTCTTT
NA	TRBV7-2	many	TRBJ1-1	CASSPGHMNTEAFF	TGTGCCAGCAGCCCGGGACACATGAACACTGAAGCTTTCTTT
TRBD1	TRBV6-1	few	TRBJ2-1	CASSGETGQGFNEQFF	TGTGCCAGCAGTGGCGAGACGGGACAGGGATTCAATGAGCAGTTCTTC
NA	TRBV29-1	NA	TRBJ2-7	CSVALGLTGAYEQYF	TGCAGCGTCGCCCTAGGTTTGACGGGGGCCTACGAGCAGTACTTC
NA	TRBV6-2/TRBV6-3	NA	TRBJ1-1	CASTLGWAGTEAFF	TGTGCCAGCACCCTAGGGTGGGCAGGCACTGAAGCTTTCTTT
NA	TRBV12-3/TRBV12-4	many	TRBJ1-5	CASRLAGESNQPQHF	TGTGCCAGCAGACTGGCGGGGGAGAGCAATCAGCCCCAGCATTTT
TRBD2	TRBV7-2	NA	TRBJ2-2	CASSAARGANTGELFF	TGTGCCAGCAGCGCAGCGCGGGGGGCCAACACCGGGGAGCTGTTTTTT
NA	TRBV11-2	many	TRBJ2-3	CASSLDRTTDTQYF	TGTGCCAGCAGCTTAGACCGCACCACAGATACGCAGTATTTT
TRBD1	TRBV10-2	NA	TRBJ1-1	CASSERGQGNTEAFF	TGCGCCAGCAGTGAGAGGGGGCAAGGGAACACTGAAGCTTTCTTT
NA	TRBV7-9	NA	TRBJ1-2	CASSLASVNYGYTF	TGTGCCAGCAGCTTAGCGTCCGTAAACTATGGCTACACCTTC
NA	TRBV7-6	many	TRBJ2-7	CASSTALSYEQYF	TGTGCCAGCAGCACAGCCCTCTCCTACGAGCAGTACTTC
TRBD1	TRBV19	NA	TRBJ2-1	CASSMGLQGAAEQFF	TGTGCCAGTAGTATGGGGCTACAGGGGGCAGCTGAGCAGTTCTTC
NA	TRBV19	few	TRBJ1-3	CASSPAIDGAGGTIYF	TGTGCCAGTAGTCCGGCCATCGACGGTGCCGGGGGCACCATATATTTT
TRBD2	TRBV28	few	TRBJ2-3	CASSPRGGATDTQYF	TGTGCCAGCAGTCCCCGGGGGGGGGCCACAGATACGCAGTATTTT
NA	TRBV7-2	many	TRBJ1-1	CASSLEGAVAEAFF	TGTGCCAGCAGCTTAGAAGGTGCAGTCGCTGAAGCTTTCTTT
NA	TRBV5-5	NA	TRBJ1-1	CASSHLNRVQRDTEAFF	TGTGCCAGCAGCCACCTAAACAGGGTGCAGAGGGACACTGAAGCTTTCTTT
TRBD2	TRBV6-5	NA	TRBJ2-2	CASSPKRGLDTGELFF	TGTGCCAGCAGCCCCAAGCGGGGGTTGGACACCGGGGAGCTGTTTTTT
NA	TRBV5-1	few	TRBJ2-3	CASSPRERGATDTQYF	TGCGCCAGCAGCCCCCGCGAGAGGGGCGCAACAGATACGCAGTATTTT
TRBD2	TRBV7-2	many	TRBJ2-1	CASSFSGGAYNEQFF	TGTGCCAGCAGCTTTAGCGGGGGGGCCTACAATGAGCAGTTCTTC
NA	TRBV6-2/TRBV6-3	few	TRBJ1-6	CASSQGSPLHF	TGTGCCAGCAGTCAAGGTTCACCCCTCCACTTT
TRBD2	TRBV20-1	NA	TRBJ2-5	CSASPLRLAGLQETQYF	TGCAGTGCTAGTCCCCTTAGGCTAGCGGGGTTACAAGAGACCCAGTACTTC
NA	TRBV3-1	many	TRBJ1-1	CASSDGTLGRTEAFF	TGTGCCAGCAGCGACGGGACTCTCGGTCGCACTGAAGCTTTCTTT
TRBD1	TRBV12-3/TRBV12-4	NA	TRBJ1-3	CASRATGTGGYSGNTIYF	TGTGCCAGCAGAGCTACCGGGACAGGGGGCTATTCTGGAAACACCATATATTTT
NA	TRBV12-3/TRBV12-4	NA	TRBJ1-2	CASSREGFQGYTF	TGTGCCAGCAGTAGGGAAGGGTTCCAAGGCTACACCTTC
TRBD2	TRBV9	NA	TRBJ2-1	CASSASGGFYNEQFF	TGTGCCAGCAGCGCTAGCGGGGGGTTTTACAATGAGCAGTTCTTC